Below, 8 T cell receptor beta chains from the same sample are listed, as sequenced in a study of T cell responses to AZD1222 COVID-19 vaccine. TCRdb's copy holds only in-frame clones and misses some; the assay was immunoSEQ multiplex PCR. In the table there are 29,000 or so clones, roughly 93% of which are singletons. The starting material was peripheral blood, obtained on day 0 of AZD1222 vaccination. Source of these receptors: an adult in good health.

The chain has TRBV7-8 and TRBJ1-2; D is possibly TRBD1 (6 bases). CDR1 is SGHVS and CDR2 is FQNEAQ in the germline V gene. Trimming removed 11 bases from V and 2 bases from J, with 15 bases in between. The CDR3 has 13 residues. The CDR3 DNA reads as TGTGCCCTTGGGGGGGCCGCGAACTATGGCTACACCTTC. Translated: CALGGAANYGYTF.

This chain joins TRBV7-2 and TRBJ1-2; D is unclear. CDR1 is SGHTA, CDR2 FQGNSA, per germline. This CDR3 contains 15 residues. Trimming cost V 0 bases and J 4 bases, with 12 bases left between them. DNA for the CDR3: TGTGCCAGCAGCTTAGCGCAGACGGGCGCCTATGGCTACACCTTC. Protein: CASSLAQTGAYGYTF. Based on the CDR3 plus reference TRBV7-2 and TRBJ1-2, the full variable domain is GAGVSQSPSNKVTEKGKDVELRCDPISGHTALYWYRQSLGQGLEFLIYFQGNSAPDKSGLPSDRFSAERTGGSVSTLTIQRTQQEDSAVYLCASSLAQTGAYGYTFGSGTRLTVV.

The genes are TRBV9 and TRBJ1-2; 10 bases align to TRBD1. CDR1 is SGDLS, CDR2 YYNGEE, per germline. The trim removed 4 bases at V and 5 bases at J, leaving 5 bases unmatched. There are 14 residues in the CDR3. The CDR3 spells CASSSRTGGYGYTF. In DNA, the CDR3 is TGTGCCAGCAGCTCCCGGACAGGGGGATATGGCTACACCTTC.

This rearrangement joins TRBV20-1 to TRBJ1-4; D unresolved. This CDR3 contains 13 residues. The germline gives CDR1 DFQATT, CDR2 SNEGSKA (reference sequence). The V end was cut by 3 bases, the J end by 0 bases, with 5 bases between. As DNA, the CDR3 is TGCAGTGCTAGTACGCCAACTAATGAAAAACTGTTTTTT. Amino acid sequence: CSASTPTNEKLFF.

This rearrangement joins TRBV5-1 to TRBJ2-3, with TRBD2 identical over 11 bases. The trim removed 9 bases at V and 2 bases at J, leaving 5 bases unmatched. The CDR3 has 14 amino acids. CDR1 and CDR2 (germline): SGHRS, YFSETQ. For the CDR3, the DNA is TGCGCCACCCGACTAGCGGGGAACACAGATACGCAGTATTTT. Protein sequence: CATRLAGNTDTQYF.

The CDR3 DNA reads TGTGCCACCAGTGATTTGGGGGAAGGGCAGTTCTTC. The encoded protein is CATSDLGEGQFF. V and J are TRBV24-1 and TRBJ2-1; D unclear. Per the germline V gene, CDR1 is KGHDR and CDR2 is SFDVKD. This CDR3 is built from 12 residues. Trimming stripped 0 bases from V and 12 bases from J, with 8 bases between.

CDR3 sequence: CSASPQGVYEQYF. The CDR3 DNA is TGCAGTGCTAGTCCCCAGGGGGTCTACGAGCAGTACTTC. The genes are TRBV20-1 and TRBJ2-7; 7 positions match TRBD1. The CDR3 has 13 amino acids. The V gene end was trimmed by 3 bases and the J gene end by 3 bases; junction bases not matched to a gene: 5. The germline gives CDR1 DFQATT, CDR2 SNEGSKA (reference sequence).

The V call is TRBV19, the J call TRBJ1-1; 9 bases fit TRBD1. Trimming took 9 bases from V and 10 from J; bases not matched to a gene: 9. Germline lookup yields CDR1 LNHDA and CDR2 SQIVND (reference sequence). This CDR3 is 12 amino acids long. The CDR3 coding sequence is TGTGCCAGCCGGTTGGACAGGGGATTAGCTTTCTTT. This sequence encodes CASRLDRGLAFF.